This T cell receptor (beta chain) was retrieved from a study of T cell repertoires in cytomegalovirus infection. TCRdb passed the reads through MiXCR, listing each CDR3 protein once. The table shows just over 300,000 distinct CDR3 sequences, with 15% to 20% occurring only once. General study points: Pooled public TCR beta family frequency picked out CMV carriers with the relevant HLA. CMV-specific TCR beta clonotypes restricted by HLA-C dominated the ex vivo response.

This CDR3 has 15 residues. In germline, CDR1 is DFQATT, CDR2 SNEGSKA (reference sequence). V shed 6 bases and J 3 bases; nucleotides not matched to a gene: 7. Comments on this clonotype: Its target is not known.

The chain joins TRBV20-1 to TRBJ2-1; 11 bases match TRBD2. The TCR sequence derives from a human donor in good health (CMV status not recorded). Some clones in this sample may be carry-over from other donors' samples. The sample was PBMCs. As DNA, the CDR3 is TGCAGTGCGCACCCCGGGACTAGCGGCTACAATGAGCAGTTCTTC. Translated: CSAHPGTSGYNEQFF.